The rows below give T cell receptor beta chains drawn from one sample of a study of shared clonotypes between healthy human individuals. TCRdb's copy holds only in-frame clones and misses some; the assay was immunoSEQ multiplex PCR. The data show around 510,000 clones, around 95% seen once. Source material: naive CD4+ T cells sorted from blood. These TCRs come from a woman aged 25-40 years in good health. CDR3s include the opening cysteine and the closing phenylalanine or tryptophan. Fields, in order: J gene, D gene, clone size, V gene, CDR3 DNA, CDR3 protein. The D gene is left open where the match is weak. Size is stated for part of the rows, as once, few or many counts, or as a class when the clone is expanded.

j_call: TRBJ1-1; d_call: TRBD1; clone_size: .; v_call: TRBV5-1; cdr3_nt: TGCGCCAGCAGCGCGGACAGGGGAACTGAAGCTTTCTTT; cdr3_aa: CASSADRGTEAFF
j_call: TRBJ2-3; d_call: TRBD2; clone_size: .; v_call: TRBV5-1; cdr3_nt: TGCGCCAGCCAAAGCGGGAACACAGATACGCAGTATTTT; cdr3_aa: CASQSGNTDTQYF
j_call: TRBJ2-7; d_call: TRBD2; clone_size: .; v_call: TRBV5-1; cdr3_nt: TGCGCCAGCAGCCCGAGGACTAGCGGCACCTACGAGCAGTACTTC; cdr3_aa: CASSPRTSGTYEQYF
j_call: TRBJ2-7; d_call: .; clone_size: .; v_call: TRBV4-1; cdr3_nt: TGCGCCAGCAGCCATAGGAGGGGGCAATCGATCTACGAGCAGTACTTC; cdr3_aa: CASSHRRGQSIYEQYF
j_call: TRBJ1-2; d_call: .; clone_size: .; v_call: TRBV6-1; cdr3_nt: TGTGCCAGCAGTGTCACTTACCGGGTCCTAGTTTACACCTTC; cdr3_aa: CASSVTYRVLVYTF
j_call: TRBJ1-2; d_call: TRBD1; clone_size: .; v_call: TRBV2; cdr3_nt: TGTGCCAGCAGTGGACAGGGTCCAATGGGCTACACCTTC; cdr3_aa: CASSGQGPMGYTF
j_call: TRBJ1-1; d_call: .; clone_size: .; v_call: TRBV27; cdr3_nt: TGTGCCAGCACATCGGTGGTGGGGACTTACACTGAAGCTTTCTTT; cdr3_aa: CASTSVVGTYTEAFF
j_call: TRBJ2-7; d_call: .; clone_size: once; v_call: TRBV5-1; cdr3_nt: TGCGCCAGCAGCTTCGGCCTCTCAGGGTACGAGCAGTACTTC; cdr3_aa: CASSFGLSGYEQYF
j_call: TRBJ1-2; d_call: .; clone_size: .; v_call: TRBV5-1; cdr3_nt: TGCGCCAGCAGCCCTCTAGACTATGGCTACACCTTC; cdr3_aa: CASSPLDYGYTF
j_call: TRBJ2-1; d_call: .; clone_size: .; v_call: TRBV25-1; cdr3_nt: TGTGCCAGCAGTGACACCGGAGAGTCCTACAATGAGCAGTTCTTC; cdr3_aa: CASSDTGESYNEQFF
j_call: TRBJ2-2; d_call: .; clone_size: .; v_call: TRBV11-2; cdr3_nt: TGTGCCAGCAGCTTAGAACGGGTCTCCGGGGAGCTGTTTTTT; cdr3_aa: CASSLERVSGELFF
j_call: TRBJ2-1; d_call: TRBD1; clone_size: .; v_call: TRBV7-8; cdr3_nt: TGTGCCAGCAGCTTAAAAGGACAGGGTTCCTACAATGAGCAGTTCTTC; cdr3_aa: CASSLKGQGSYNEQFF
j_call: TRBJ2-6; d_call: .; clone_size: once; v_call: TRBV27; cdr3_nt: TGTGCCAGCAGACTGCGCCCGAGCTCTGGGGCCAACGTCCTGACTTTC; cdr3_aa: CASRLRPSSGANVLTF
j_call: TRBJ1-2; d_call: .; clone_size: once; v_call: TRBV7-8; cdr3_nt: TGTGCCAGCAGCCCCGGAGAGCCTTGGGGCTACACCTTC; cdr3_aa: CASSPGEPWGYTF
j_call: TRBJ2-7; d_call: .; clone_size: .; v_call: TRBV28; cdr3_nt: TGTGCCAGCAGTTTAACGGCGGCCTCCTACGAGCAGTACTTC; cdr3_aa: CASSLTAASYEQYF
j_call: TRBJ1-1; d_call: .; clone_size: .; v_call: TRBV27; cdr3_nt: TGTGCCAGCAGTCTAAGGGCAGTTAACACTGAAGCTTTCTTT; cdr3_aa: CASSLRAVNTEAFF
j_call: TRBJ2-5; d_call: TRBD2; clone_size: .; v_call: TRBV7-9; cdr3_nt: TGTGCCAGCAGCTCCCGCGGGACTAGCGGAGAGACCCAGTACTTC; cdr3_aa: CASSSRGTSGETQYF
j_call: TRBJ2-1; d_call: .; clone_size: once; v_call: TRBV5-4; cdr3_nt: TGTGCCAGCAGCTTGGGGCCAGGTAGCAAACACAATGAGCAGTTCTTC; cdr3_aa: CASSLGPGSKHNEQFF
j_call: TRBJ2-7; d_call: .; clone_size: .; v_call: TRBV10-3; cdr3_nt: TGTGCCATCAGCAAACAGGCCTACGAGCAGTACTTC; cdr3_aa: CAISKQAYEQYF
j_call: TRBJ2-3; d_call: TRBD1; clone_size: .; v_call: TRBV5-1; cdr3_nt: TGCGCCAGCAGCAGCGGACAGGGGGAAACAGATACGCAGTATTTT; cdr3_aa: CASSSGQGETDTQYF
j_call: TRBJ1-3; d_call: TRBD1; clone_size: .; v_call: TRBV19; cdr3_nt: TGTGCCAGTAACGCACAGGGGGCTACTGGAAACACCATATATTTT; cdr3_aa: CASNAQGATGNTIYF
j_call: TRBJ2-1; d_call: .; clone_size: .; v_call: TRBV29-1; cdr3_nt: TGCAGCGTTGAACCCGGGAGTGGGGCCTACAATGAGCAGTTCTTC; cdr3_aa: CSVEPGSGAYNEQFF
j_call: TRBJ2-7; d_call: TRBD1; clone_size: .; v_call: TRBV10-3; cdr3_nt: TGTGCCATCAGTGAGCAAACAGGGGCCACCTACGAGCAGTACTTC; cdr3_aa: CAISEQTGATYEQYF
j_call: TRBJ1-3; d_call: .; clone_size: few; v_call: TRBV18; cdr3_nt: TGTGCCAGCTCACCAGAGAGTACTGGAAACACCATATATTTT; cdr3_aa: CASSPESTGNTIYF
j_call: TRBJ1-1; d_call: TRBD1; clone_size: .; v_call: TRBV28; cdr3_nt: TGTGCCACCATCGGATCAGGGGGCGCGAACACTGAAGCTTTCTTT; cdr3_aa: CATIGSGGANTEAFF
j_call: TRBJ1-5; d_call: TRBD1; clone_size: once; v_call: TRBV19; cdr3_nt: TGTGCCAGTAGGATGGACAGGGGAAATCAGCCCCAGCATTTT; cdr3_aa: CASRMDRGNQPQHF
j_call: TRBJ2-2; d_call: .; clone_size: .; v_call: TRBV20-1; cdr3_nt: TGCAGTGGGGCGGGCGCCGGGGAGCTGTTTTTT; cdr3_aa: CSGAGAGELFF
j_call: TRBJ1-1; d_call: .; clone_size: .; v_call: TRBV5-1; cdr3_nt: TGCGCCAGCAGCCCATGGGCAGTCGGGACTGAAGCTTTCTTT; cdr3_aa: CASSPWAVGTEAFF
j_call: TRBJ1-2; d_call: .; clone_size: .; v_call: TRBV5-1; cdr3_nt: TGCGCCAGCAGCTTGTATGGCATACTTACTAATAACTATGGCTACACCTTC; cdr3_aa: CASSLYGILTNNYGYTF
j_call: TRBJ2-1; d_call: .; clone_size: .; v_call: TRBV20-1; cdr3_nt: TGCAGTGCTAGAACGACTGGGCTGCAGTTCTTC; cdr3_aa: CSARTTGLQFF
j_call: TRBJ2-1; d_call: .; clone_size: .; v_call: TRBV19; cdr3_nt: TGTGCCAGTAGCCAGGAGGGGAAGGGCTACAATGAGCAGTTCTTC; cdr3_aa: CASSQEGKGYNEQFF
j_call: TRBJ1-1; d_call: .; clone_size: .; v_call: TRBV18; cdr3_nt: TGTGCCAGCTCACCACCGGGCCACACTGAAGCTTTCTTT; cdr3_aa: CASSPPGHTEAFF
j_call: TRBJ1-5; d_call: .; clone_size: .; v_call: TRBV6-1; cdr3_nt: TGTGCCAGCATATCAGCCCCGGACTTACAGCCCCAGCATTTT; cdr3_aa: CASISAPDLQPQHF
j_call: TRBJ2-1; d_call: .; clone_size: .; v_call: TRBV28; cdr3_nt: TGTGCCAGCAGTTCTAGTAGTCCCTACAATGAGCAGTTCTTC; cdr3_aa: CASSSSSPYNEQFF
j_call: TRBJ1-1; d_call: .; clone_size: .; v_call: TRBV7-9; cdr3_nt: TGTGCCAGCAGCTTAGTGACAGAGGAAGCTTTCTTT; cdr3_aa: CASSLVTEEAFF
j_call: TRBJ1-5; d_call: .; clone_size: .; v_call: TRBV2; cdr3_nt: TGTGCCAGCAGTGAAGGCGGGGTTATAGGAAATCAGCCCCAGCATTTT; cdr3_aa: CASSEGGVIGNQPQHF
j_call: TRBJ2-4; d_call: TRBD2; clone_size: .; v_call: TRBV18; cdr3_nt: TGTGCCAGCTCACCCGCTGGGGCTAGCGGGGAAAACATTCAGTACTTC; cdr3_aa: CASSPAGASGENIQYF
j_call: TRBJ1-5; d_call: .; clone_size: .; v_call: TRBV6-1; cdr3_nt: TGTGCCAGCAGTGAAAGATTCGGGGCAGCAAATCAGCCCCAGCATTTT; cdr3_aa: CASSERFGAANQPQHF
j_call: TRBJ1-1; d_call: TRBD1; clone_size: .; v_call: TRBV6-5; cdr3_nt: TGTGCCAGCAGTTACTCGTCAGGGGGGGACACTGAAGCTTTCTTT; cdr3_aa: CASSYSSGGDTEAFF
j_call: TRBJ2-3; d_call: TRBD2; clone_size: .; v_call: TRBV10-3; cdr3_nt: TGTGCCATCAGTGGGACTAGCGGGAGCCCAGATACGCAGTATTTT; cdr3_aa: CAISGTSGSPDTQYF
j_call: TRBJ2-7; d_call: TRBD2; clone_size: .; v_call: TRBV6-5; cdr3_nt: TGTGCCACCCAAGGAGGTGCGGGAGGCTCCTACGAGCAGTACTTC; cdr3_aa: CATQGGAGGSYEQYF
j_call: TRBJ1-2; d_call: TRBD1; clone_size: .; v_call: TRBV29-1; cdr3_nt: TGCAGCGTTGACGACCAGGGGAGGGGGCTTGGCTACACCTTC; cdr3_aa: CSVDDQGRGLGYTF
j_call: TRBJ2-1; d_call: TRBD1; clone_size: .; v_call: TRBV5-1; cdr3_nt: TGCGCCAGCAGCCCGGGACAGGGGTCCTACAATGAGCAGTTCTTC; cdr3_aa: CASSPGQGSYNEQFF
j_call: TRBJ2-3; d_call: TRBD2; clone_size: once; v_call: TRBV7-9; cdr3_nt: TGTGCCAGCAGCGGGACTAGCGGGATCACAGATACGCAGTATTTT; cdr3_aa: CASSGTSGITDTQYF
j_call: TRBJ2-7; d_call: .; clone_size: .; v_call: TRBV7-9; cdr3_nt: TGTGCCAGCAGCTTAGCGGGAGGTGGGTACGAGCAGTACTTC; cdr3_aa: CASSLAGGGYEQYF
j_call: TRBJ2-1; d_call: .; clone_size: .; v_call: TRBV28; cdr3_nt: TGTGCCAGCAGTTCGCTAATATCGCGGTTTACCTACAATGAGCAGTTCTTC; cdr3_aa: CASSSLISRFTYNEQFF
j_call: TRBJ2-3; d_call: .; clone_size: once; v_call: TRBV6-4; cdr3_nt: TGTGCCAGCAGTGCTGAACTCTCAGATACGCAGTATTTT; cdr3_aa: CASSAELSDTQYF
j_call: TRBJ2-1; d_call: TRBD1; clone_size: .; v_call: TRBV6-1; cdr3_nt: TGTGCCAGCAGAGAAGGACAGGGGGCCTACAATGAGCAGTTCTTC; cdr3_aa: CASREGQGAYNEQFF
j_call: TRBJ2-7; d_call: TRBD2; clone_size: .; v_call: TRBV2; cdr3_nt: TGTGCCAGCAGTGAACCGGCGGGGGGGTACTACGAGCAGTACTTC; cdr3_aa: CASSEPAGGYYEQYF
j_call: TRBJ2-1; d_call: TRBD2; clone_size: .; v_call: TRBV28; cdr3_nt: TGTGCCAGCAGTCCGGGACTAGCGGGCGATGAGCAGTTCTTC; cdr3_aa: CASSPGLAGDEQFF
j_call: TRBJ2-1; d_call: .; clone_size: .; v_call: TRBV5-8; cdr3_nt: TGTGCCAGCAGCTTGGAGTTGGGGACCTACAATGAGCAGTTCTTC; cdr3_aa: CASSLELGTYNEQFF